The entry below describes one T cell receptor (beta chain). The CDR3 runs 17 residues. Germline V gene sequence: CDR1 SGDLS, CDR2 YYNGEE. Germline trimming cut 4 bases from V and 0 bases from J; bases unmatched to any gene: 8. The sample is drawn from a study of PD-L1 blockade in urothelial cancer. The overall study: Males with bladder-origin urothelial cancer constituted about 85% of the 29 patients.

Clones were sequenced by immunoSEQ multiplex PCR, and TCRdb holds only the in-frame ones, with some missing. The top ten hold approximately 0.88% of the sample, which has approximately 100,000 clones, over 80% seen once. Each patient gave between 1 and 8 samples, pretreatment and on-treatment. This TCR came from a woman aged 80 or over with urothelial cancer. The chain recombines TRBV9 with TRBJ2-4; 9 bases fit TRBD2. Source: PBMCs, taken around atezolizumab (anti-PD-L1) treatment. CDR3 sequence: CASSPEVLAGAKNIQYF. The DNA of the CDR3 is TGTGCCAGCAGCCCGGAGGTACTAGCGGGAGCCAAAAACATTCAGTACTTC.